This T cell receptor beta chain was sequenced in a study of CD8 T cells in ankylosing spondylitis. Notes on the study in general: Peripheral blood held disease-linked clones only at relatively low frequency, and these were CD8+. In synovial fluid and blood from reactive arthritis, some motif variants were previously reported.

This CDR3 has 15 residues. Trimming at V came to 5 bases and at J to 7 bases, leaving 6 bases not matched to a gene. Per germline, CDR1 SGHAT and CDR2 FQNNGV. Quantitative molecular-barcoded 5'-RACE generated the TCR beta libraries. TCRdb recomputed calls from the 5' RACE reads with MiXCR, one row per CDR3 protein. The repertoire holds 100,000 to 150,000 distinct CDR3 sequences, about a tenth seen once, with approximately 3.3% in the top ten. This clonotype was found many times. As yet, its antigen is unknown. The sequenced sample consisted of blood, either unsorted or a sorted T cell fraction (not recorded which). This receptor was obtained from a male donor with ankylosing spondylitis or in good health (not recorded which). V and J are TRBV11-2 and TRBJ2-1; 12 bases map to TRBD2. Here the CDR3 DNA reads TGTGCCAGCAGCCCGACTAGCGGGAGTGGGAATGAGCAGTTCTTC. As protein: CASSPTSGSGNEQFF.